This entry lists 32 T cell receptor beta chains sequenced from one sample in a study of T cell repertoires in cytomegalovirus infection. TCRdb ran MiXCR on the reads and lists one entry per CDR3 protein. This table holds roughly 45,000 distinct CDR3 sequences, about a fifth found once. These receptors have no known antigen. Material: CD8+ T cells from cultured PBMCs, obtained from culture after CMV antigen stimulation. The receptors here all came from a human donor in good health (CMV status not recorded). Some clones in this sample may be carry-over from other donors' samples.

This clonotype was seen a few times. The genes are TRBV7-2 and TRBJ1-2, with 7 positions matching TRBD1. Germline trimming cut 5 bases from V and 3 bases from J; bases unmatched to any gene: 12. Germline V gives CDR1 SGHTA, CDR2 FQGNSA. This CDR3 has 16 residues. The DNA of the CDR3 is TGTGCCAGCAGCCTGTGGGCGTGGGACAGAGACTATGGCTACACCTTC. It is translated as CASSLWAWDRDYGYTF.

J is TRBJ2-4 and V is TRBV6-5; D tentatively reads TRBD1 or TRBD2 (7 bases each). CDR3 length: 15 residues. Germline lookup yields CDR1 MNHEY and CDR2 SVGAGI. Trimming stripped 5 bases from V and 9 bases from J, with 20 bases between. CDR3 bases: TGTGCCAGCAGTCGCTCGACAGGGTGGGGGGGCATTCAGTACTTC. Translating it yields CASSRSTGWGGIQYF.

This clonotype was seen at least ten times. This sequence joins TRBV27 and TRBJ1-4; D remains unclear. The CDR3 is made up of 16 amino acids. The V and J ends lost 6 bases and 4 bases respectively, with 18 bases between them. CDR1 and CDR2 from the germline V gene are MNHEY and SMNVEV (reference sequence). In DNA, the CDR3 is TGTGCCAGCAGCCGAGTTGTGGTAGAGAGTAATGAAAAACTGTTTTTT. Its protein product is CASSRVVVESNEKLFF.

This clonotype was counted a few times. This chain joins TRBV11-2 and TRBJ2-7; D is ambiguous. The germline V and J ends were trimmed by 5 bases and 3 bases, with 11 bases remaining between them. The CDR3 is made up of 13 amino acids. Germline CDR1 SGHAT, CDR2 FQNNGV. The CDR3 coding sequence is TGTGCCAGCAGCCCCCGGGCCAACTACGAGCAGTACTTC. Translation gives CASSPRANYEQYF.

This clonotype was detected only a few times. The chain couples TRBV7-2 to TRBJ2-1, with 9 bases aligning to TRBD2. The CDR3 runs to 15 residues. Germline V gives CDR1 SGHTA, CDR2 FQGNSA. J lost 7 bases, V lost 0 bases, and 4 bases had no gene match. The CDR3 reads CASSLAASGVNEQFF. CDR3 nucleotides: TGTGCCAGCAGCTTAGCGGCTAGCGGGGTGAATGAGCAGTTCTTC.

This clonotype was observed a handful of times. The chain carries TRBV27 and TRBJ2-7; 9 bases are shared with TRBD1. After removal of 2 bases from V and 3 bases from J, the junction contained 5 bases not matched to a gene. Germline-derived CDR1 and CDR2 are MNHEY and SMNVEV (reference sequence). The CDR3 is 15 residues long. The CDR3 is CASSLPGTGRYEQYF. CDR3 in DNA: TGTGCCAGCAGTTTACCAGGGACAGGGCGCTACGAGCAGTACTTC.

V gene TRBV6-2 or TRBV6-3 combines with J gene TRBJ2-7; 9 bases line up with TRBD1. Germline-derived CDR1 and CDR2 are MNHEY and SVGEGT. V gave up 4 bases and J gave up 3 bases; unmatched junction bases: 7. There are 15 residues in the CDR3. The CDR3 sequence: CASSSGTGRIYEQYF. The CDR3, as DNA: TGTGCCAGCAGTTCCGGGACAGGGAGAATCTACGAGCAGTACTTC.

This clonotype was counted a few times. The chain uses TRBV7-9 and TRBJ1-3, with D maybe TRBD1 (5 bases). The germline gives CDR1 SEHNR, CDR2 FQNEAQ (reference sequence). The CDR3 covers 16 residues. V lost 8 bases to trimming and J lost 0 bases, with 17 bases between them. The CDR3 nucleotides are TGTGCCAGCGTACCGGGGCAGCGGTCCTCTGGAAACACCATATATTTT. Encoded protein: CASVPGQRSSGNTIYF. The full variable domain, completed using reference TRBV7-9 and TRBJ1-3, is DTGVSQNPRHKITKRGQNVTFRCDPISEHNRLYWYRQTLGQGPEFLTYFQNEAQLEKSRLLSDRFSAERPKGSFSTLEIQRTEQGDSAMYLCASVPGQRSSGNTIYFGEGSWLTVV.

V is TRBV4-1 and J is TRBJ2-1, with a weak D call TRBD2 (6 bases). Deletions cut 0 bases from V and 3 bases from J, with 12 bases between. The length of the CDR3 is 16 residues. Germline V gives CDR1 MGHRA, CDR2 YSYEKL. As DNA, the CDR3 is TGCGCCAGCAGCCAAGATCAAGGGACTCGCTACAATGAGCAGTTCTTC. Protein sequence: CASSQDQGTRYNEQFF.

The rearrangement uses TRBV28 and TRBJ2-7, with D unresolved. Looked up from germline, CDR1 is MDHEN and CDR2 is SYDVKM. This CDR3 has 13 amino acids. V shed 2 bases and J shed 3 bases, with 8 bases lying between them. The CDR3 loop is CASSLVMSYEQYF. The CDR3 DNA follows: TGTGCCAGCAGTTTAGTTATGAGCTACGAGCAGTACTTC.

V and J are TRBV11-1 and TRBJ2-1, with TRBD1 identical over 11 bases. Trimming removed 5 bases from V and 0 bases from J; junction bases left unmatched: 3. Germline assignment: CDR1 SGHAT and CDR2 FQDESV (reference sequence). This CDR3 is built from 16 residues. The CDR3 reads CASSPGTGGSYNEQFF. DNA for the CDR3: TGTGCCAGCAGCCCCGGGACAGGGGGCTCCTACAATGAGCAGTTCTTC.

V usage is TRBV7-3 and J usage is TRBJ2-1; 7 bases match TRBD1. CDR1 and CDR2 (germline): SGHTA, FQGTGA. The CDR3 totals 15 residues. Trimming cost V 1 base and J 8 bases; bases outside gene matches: 8. The CDR3 region has the DNA TGTGCCAGCAGCTTAAACGGACAGGTGGGGGATGAGCAGTTCTTC. This translates into CASSLNGQVGDEQFF.

CDR3 coding DNA: TGTGCCAGCAGAAAGGAGAGCTCCTATAATTCACCCCTCCACTTT. As protein: CASRKESSYNSPLHF. V gene TRBV28 combines with J gene TRBJ1-6, with unresolved D. V was trimmed by 6 bases and J by 0 bases, leaving 9 bases between them. The germline V gene has CDR1 MDHEN and CDR2 SYDVKM. The CDR3 has 15 residues.

The sample holds a few counts of this clonotype. V usage is TRBV2 and J usage is TRBJ2-1; possibly TRBD2 for D (6 bases). Germline assignment: CDR1 SNHLY and CDR2 FYNNEI. The CDR3 contains 12 residues. V gave up 11 bases and J gave up 7 bases, with 15 bases separating them. The CDR3 is CAHGFGGNEQFF. The DNA of the CDR3 is TGTGCCCACGGGTTTGGAGGGAATGAGCAGTTCTTC.

The rearrangement uses TRBV7-3 and TRBJ2-7; 8 nucleotides match TRBD2. V trimming: 5 bases; J trimming: 6 bases; junction bases outside the gene matches: 9. CDR1 is SGHTA, CDR2 FQGTGA, per germline. The CDR3 extends over 14 amino acids. The CDR3 here is CASSANGGAGEQYF. Here the CDR3 DNA reads TGTGCCAGCAGCGCCAACGGGGGGGCAGGCGAGCAGTACTTC.

This clonotype was recorded a few times. The rearrangement links TRBV12-3 or TRBV12-4 to TRBJ2-1, with 8 bases lining up with TRBD2. The CDR3 covers 15 residues. Losses at the gene ends were 5 bases for V and 6 bases for J; bases not matched to a gene: 9. Here the CDR3 DNA reads TGTGCCAGCAGTATCGGGACTAGTGATACCAATGAGCAGTTCTTC. Amino acids: CASSIGTSDTNEQFF.

This clonotype appeared many times. The chain carries TRBV12-3 or TRBV12-4 and TRBJ2-1; 10 bases are a match to TRBD1. This CDR3 has 17 residues. V shed 6 bases and J 2 bases; nucleotides not matched to a gene: 10. The CDR3, as DNA: TGTGCCAGCAGCCTAAGGTCGACAGGGGGCGCCTACAATGAGCAGTTCTTC. Amino acids: CASSLRSTGGAYNEQFF.

V gene TRBV7-2 combines with J gene TRBJ2-5; 8 nucleotides line up with TRBD1. From germline, CDR1 is SGHTA and CDR2 FQGNSA. The CDR3 consists of 20 residues. The V gene end was trimmed by 1 base and the J gene end by 3 bases; junction bases not matched to a gene: 19. CDR3: CASSLGPRQGALFFEETQYF. As DNA, the CDR3 is TGTGCCAGCAGCTTAGGACCCCGGCAGGGGGCTCTTTTTTTCGAAGAGACCCAGTACTTC.

Only a few counts were recorded for this clonotype. The chain uses TRBV6-4 and TRBJ2-1, with a weak D call TRBD2 (6 bases). V was shortened by 0 bases and J by 4 bases, with 13 bases between the two germline ends. This CDR3 has 16 amino acids. Germline CDR1 reads MRHNA; CDR2 reads SNTAGT. The DNA for the CDR3 is TGTGCCAGCAGTGACTCAGATAGCGGATCATACAATGAGCAGTTCTTC. Translating gives CASSDSDSGSYNEQFF.

This clonotype was counted between two and nine times. At one boundary the junction diverges from the germline segment, which might be a read error. The chain joins TRBV6-2 or TRBV6-3 to TRBJ1-4, with D possibly matching TRBD1 (5 bases). Germline-derived CDR1 and CDR2 are MNHEY and SVGEGT. The CDR3 spans 11 residues. The CDR3 coding sequence is TGTGCCAGCAGTTCCCAGAGAGGGGTGAACTTT. This codes for CASSSQRGVNF.

This chain joins TRBV27 and TRBJ1-2, with 10 positions matching TRBD1. CDR1 and CDR2 from the germline V gene are MNHEY and SMNVEV (reference sequence). Trimming at V came to 5 bases and at J to 7 bases, leaving 7 bases not matched to a gene. The CDR3 sequence is 14 residues long. CDR3 region: CASSTGQGMVGYTF. CDR3 DNA sequence: TGTGCCAGCAGTACGGGACAGGGGATGGTTGGCTACACCTTC.

This clonotype was counted only a few times. This chain joins TRBV7-6 and TRBJ1-3, with D hard to call. CDR3 size: 16 residues. V lost 5 bases and J 2 bases, leaving 16 bases between the germline ends. Germline V gene data show CDR1 as SGHVS and CDR2 as FNYEAQ. CDR3 DNA: TGTGCCAGCAGCCCGGACCGGCCAAGGGCTGGAAACACCATATATTTT. Translated: CASSPDRPRAGNTIYF.

Only one count was recorded for this clonotype. This chain uses TRBV20-1 with TRBJ1-2; no definite D call. The V gene's germline CDR1 is DFQATT and CDR2 SNEGSKA (reference sequence). There are 15 residues in the CDR3. V lost 6 bases, J lost 1 base, and 18 bases lay in between. The CDR3 sequence is CSAATMHADNYGYTF. CDR3 nucleotide sequence: TGCAGTGCGGCTACCATGCACGCGGATAACTATGGCTACACCTTC.

This clonotype was found once. The CDR3 does not close with the conserved phenylalanine or tryptophan, likely indicating a read error. V usage is TRBV9 and J usage is TRBJ1-2; D not resolved. The length of the CDR3 is 15 residues. Germline-derived CDR1 and CDR2 are SGDLS and YYNGEE. The V gene lost 0 bases and the J gene lost 4 bases, with 13 bases spanning the gap. DNA for the CDR3: TGTGCCAGCAGCGTAGAAACAGCTGGGAGCTATGGCTACACCTTA. This codes for CASSVETAGSYGYTL.

This clonotype was seen a handful of times. This chain joins TRBV5-1 and TRBJ2-1; possibly TRBD1 for D (5 bases). Germline CDR1 reads SGHRS; CDR2 reads YFSETQ. V lost 4 bases, J lost 7 bases, and 21 bases lay in between. CDR3 length: 16 amino acids. This chain's CDR3 is CASSPRTFSEWNEQFF. DNA for the CDR3: TGCGCCAGCAGCCCCAGGACATTCTCGGAGTGGAATGAGCAGTTCTTC.

The V call is TRBV7-9, the J call TRBJ1-1; D remains unclear. This CDR3 region has 14 residues. Trimming left V 5 bases short and J 4 bases short, with 14 bases between. The germline V gene encodes CDR1 SEHNR and CDR2 FQNEAQ (reference sequence). CDR3: CASSPVEGITEAFF. The CDR3, as DNA: TGTGCCAGCAGCCCCGTGGAGGGTATCACTGAAGCTTTCTTT.

The chain links TRBV7-8 to TRBJ2-1; D unclear. The CDR3 consists of 12 residues. V was pared by 5 bases and J by 5 bases, with 7 bases between. CDR1 and CDR2 (germline): SGHVS, FQNEAQ. This chain's CDR3 is CASSAINNEQFF. In DNA form, the CDR3 reads TGTGCCAGCAGCGCGATAAACAATGAGCAGTTCTTC.

V is TRBV29-1 and J is TRBJ2-5, with 12 bases that match TRBD2. From germline, CDR1 is SQVTM and CDR2 ANQGSEA. The CDR3 has 14 amino acids. With V trimmed by 6 bases and J by 3 bases, 5 bases remained unmatched. The CDR3 sequence: CSVVRLAGEETQYF. CDR3 bases: TGCAGCGTGGTAAGACTAGCGGGGGAAGAGACCCAGTACTTC.

This clonotype was observed a few times. V and J are TRBV6-2 or TRBV6-3 and TRBJ2-2; weak D call: TRBD1 (6 bases). Germline assignment: CDR1 MNHEY and CDR2 SVGEGT. With 6 bases removed from V and 3 bases from J, the gap between germline ends came to 14 bases. The CDR3 has 15 residues. CDR3 DNA sequence: TGTGCCAGCAGAGGTTGGACAGTTGACACCGGGGAGCTGTTTTTT. Its translation: CASRGWTVDTGELFF.

The gene calls are TRBV7-2 and TRBJ2-1; 9 bases agree with TRBD2. J was trimmed by 0 bases and V by 2 bases; bases with no gene match: 5. This CDR3 spans 17 amino acids. Germline CDR1 SGHTA, CDR2 FQGNSA. Written as DNA, the CDR3 is TGTGCCAGCAGCTTAAGGGTAGCGGGGGCCTCCTACAATGAGCAGTTCTTC. Its translation: CASSLRVAGASYNEQFF.

The genes are TRBV6-1 and TRBJ1-2; 7 bases fit TRBD1. The germline V gene has CDR1 MNHNS and CDR2 SASEGT. The trim removed 10 bases at V and 8 bases at J, leaving 13 bases unmatched. The CDR3 runs to 13 residues. The CDR3 loop reads CANPDRLEGGYTF. For the CDR3, the DNA is TGTGCCAACCCGGACAGGTTAGAAGGAGGCTACACCTTC.

The J gene is TRBJ2-7, the V gene TRBV7-2; a weak D match, TRBD2 (5 bases). CDR1 and CDR2 from the germline V gene are SGHTA and FQGNSA. Trimming left V 5 bases short and J 4 bases short, with 15 bases between. This CDR3 is 14 amino acids long. CDR3 amino acids: CASSPPRGGYEQYF. The CDR3 bases are TGTGCCAGCAGCCCCCCACGGGGTGGGTACGAGCAGTACTTC.